The present TCR beta chain was sequenced within a study of CD8 T cells in ankylosing spondylitis. This clonotype was counted ten times or more. TCRdb reanalysed the 5' RACE reads using MiXCR and keeps one entry per CDR3 protein. The sample contains roughly 240,000 distinct CDR3 sequences, less than 9.5% of which appear only once. Germline-derived CDR1 and CDR2 are DFQATT and SNEGSKA (reference sequence). The CDR3 totals 15 residues. V lost 3 bases and J 3 bases, leaving 17 bases between the germline ends. The specimen sequenced was blood, either unsorted or a sorted T cell fraction (not recorded which). V is TRBV20-1 and J is TRBJ2-5; D might be TRBD1 or TRBD2, each matching 5 bases. This clonotype was sampled from a female donor with ankylosing spondylitis or in good health (not recorded which). The CDR3 reads CSARRFPGREETQYF. The CDR3 DNA sequence: TGCAGTGCTAGGCGATTCCCGGGACGGGAAGAGACCCAGTACTTC.